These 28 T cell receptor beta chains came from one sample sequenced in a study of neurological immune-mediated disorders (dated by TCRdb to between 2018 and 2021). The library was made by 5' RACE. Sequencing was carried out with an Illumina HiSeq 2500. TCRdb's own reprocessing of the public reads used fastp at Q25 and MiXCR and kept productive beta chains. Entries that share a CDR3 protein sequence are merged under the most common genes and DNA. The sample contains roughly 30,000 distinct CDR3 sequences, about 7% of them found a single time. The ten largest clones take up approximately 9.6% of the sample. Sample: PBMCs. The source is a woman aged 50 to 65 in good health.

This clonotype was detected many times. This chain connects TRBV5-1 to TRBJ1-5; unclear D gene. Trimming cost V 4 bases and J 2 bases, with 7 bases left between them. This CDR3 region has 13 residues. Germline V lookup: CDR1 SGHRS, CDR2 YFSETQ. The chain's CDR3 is CASSPQGNQPQHF. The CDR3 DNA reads TGCGCCAGCAGCCCCCAGGGCAATCAGCCCCAGCATTTT.

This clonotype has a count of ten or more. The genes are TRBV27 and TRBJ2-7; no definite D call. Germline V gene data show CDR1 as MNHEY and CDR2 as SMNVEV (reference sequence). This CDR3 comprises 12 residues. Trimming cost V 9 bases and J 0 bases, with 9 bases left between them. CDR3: CARDVISYEQYF. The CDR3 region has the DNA TGTGCCAGGGATGTGATCTCCTACGAGCAGTACTTC.

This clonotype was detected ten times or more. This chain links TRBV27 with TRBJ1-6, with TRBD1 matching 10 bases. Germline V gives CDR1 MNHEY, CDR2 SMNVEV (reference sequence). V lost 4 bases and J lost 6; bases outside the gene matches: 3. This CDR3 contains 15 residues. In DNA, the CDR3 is TGTGCCAGCAGTTCATGGGACAGGGGTAATTCACCCCTCCACTTT. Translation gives CASSSWDRGNSPLHF.

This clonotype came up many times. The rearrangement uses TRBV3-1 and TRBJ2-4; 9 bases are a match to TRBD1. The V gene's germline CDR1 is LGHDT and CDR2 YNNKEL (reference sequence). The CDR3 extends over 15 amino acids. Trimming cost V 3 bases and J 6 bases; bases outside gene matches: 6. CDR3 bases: TGTGCCAGCAGCCATATAACAGGGGGCAGAAACATTCAGTACTTC. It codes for CASSHITGGRNIQYF.

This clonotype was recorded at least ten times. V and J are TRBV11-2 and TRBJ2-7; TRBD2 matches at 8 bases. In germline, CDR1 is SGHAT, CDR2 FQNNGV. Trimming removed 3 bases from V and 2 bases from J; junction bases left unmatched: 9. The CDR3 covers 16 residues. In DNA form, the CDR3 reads TGTGCCAGCAGCTTCACGCGGGGGGCAGGGCCCTACGAGCAGTACTTC. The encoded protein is CASSFTRGAGPYEQYF.

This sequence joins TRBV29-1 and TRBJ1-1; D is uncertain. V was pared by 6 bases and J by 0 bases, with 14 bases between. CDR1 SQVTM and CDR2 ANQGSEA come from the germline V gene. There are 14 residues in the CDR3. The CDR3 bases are TGCAGCGTCGACCCGACCGGTATGAACACTGAAGCTTTCTTT. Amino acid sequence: CSVDPTGMNTEAFF.

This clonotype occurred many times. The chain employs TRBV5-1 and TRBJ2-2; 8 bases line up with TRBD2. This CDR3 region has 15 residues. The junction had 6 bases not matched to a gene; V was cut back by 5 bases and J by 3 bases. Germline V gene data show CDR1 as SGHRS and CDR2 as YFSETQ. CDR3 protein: CASRWREADTGELFF. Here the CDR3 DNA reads TGCGCCAGCAGATGGCGGGAGGCCGACACCGGGGAGCTGTTTTTT. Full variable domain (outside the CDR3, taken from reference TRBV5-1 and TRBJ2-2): KAGVTQTPRYLIKTRGQQVTLSCSPISGHRSVSWYQQTPGQGLQFLFEYFSETQRNKGNFPGRFSGRQFSNSRSEMNVSTLELGDSALYLCASRWREADTGELFFGEGSRLTVL.

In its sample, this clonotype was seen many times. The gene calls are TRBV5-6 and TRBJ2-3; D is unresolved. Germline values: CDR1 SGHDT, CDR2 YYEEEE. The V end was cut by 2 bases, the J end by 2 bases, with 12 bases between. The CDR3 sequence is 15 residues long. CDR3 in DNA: TGTGCCAGCAGCTTCGGTCTACGGATCACAGATACGCAGTATTTT. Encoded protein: CASSFGLRITDTQYF.

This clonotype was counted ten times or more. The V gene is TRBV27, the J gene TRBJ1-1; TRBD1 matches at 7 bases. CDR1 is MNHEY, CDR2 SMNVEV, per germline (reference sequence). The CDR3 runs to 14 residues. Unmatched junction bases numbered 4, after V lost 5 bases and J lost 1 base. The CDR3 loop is CASSRGQWNTEAFF. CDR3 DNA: TGTGCCAGCAGTAGGGGACAGTGGAACACTGAAGCTTTCTTT.

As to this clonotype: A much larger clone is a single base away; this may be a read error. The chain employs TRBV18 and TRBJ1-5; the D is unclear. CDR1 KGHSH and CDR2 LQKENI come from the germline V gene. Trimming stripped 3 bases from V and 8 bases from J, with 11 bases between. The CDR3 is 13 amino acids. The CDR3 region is CASSPGYKKPQHF. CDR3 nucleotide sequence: TGTGCCAGCTCACCCGGGTATAAGAAGCCCCAGCATTTT.

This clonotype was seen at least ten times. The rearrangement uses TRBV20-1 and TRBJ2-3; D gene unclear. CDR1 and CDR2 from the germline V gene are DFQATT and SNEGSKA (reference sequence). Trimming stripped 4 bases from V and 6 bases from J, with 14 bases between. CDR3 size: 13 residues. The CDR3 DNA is TGCAGTGCTATCATCTTACGATTGGATACGCAGTATTTT. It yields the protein CSAIILRLDTQYF.

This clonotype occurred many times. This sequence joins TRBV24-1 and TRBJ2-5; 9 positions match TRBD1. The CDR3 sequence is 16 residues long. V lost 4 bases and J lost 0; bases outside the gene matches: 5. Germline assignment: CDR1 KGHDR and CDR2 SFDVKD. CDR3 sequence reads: CATSEGTGSHQETQYF. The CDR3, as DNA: TGTGCCACCAGTGAGGGGACAGGGAGCCACCAAGAGACCCAGTACTTC.

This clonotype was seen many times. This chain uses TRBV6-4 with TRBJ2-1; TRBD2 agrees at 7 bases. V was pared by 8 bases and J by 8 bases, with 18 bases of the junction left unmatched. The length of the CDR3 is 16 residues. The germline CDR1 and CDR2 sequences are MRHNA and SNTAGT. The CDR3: CASWGVSGVLLHEQFF. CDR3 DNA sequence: TGTGCCAGCTGGGGGGTGAGCGGGGTCCTCCTACATGAGCAGTTCTTC.

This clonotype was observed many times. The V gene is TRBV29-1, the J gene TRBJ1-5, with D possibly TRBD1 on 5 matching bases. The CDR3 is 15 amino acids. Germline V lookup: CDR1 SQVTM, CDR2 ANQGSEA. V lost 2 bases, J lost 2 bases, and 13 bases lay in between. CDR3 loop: CSVEFSQGGNQPQHF. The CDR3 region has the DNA TGCAGCGTTGAATTTAGCCAGGGTGGCAATCAGCCCCAGCATTTT. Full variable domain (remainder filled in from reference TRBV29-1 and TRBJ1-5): SAVISQKPSRDICQRGTSLTIQCQVDSQVTMMFWYRQQPGQSLTLIATANQGSEATYESGFVIDKFPISRPNLTFSTLTVSNMSPEDSSIYLCSVEFSQGGNQPQHFGDGTRLSIL.

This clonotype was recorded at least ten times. The CDR3 DNA reads TGCAGTGCTAGAGGGGTAGCCCATGTGGGTACTGAGCAGTTCTTC. This codes for CSARGVAHVGTEQFF. This rearrangement joins TRBV20-1 to TRBJ2-1; D is undetermined. Between the trimmed V and J ends, which lost 1 base and 9 bases, there was a span of 19 bases. Germline-derived CDR1 and CDR2 are DFQATT and SNEGSKA (reference sequence). This CDR3 spans 15 amino acids.

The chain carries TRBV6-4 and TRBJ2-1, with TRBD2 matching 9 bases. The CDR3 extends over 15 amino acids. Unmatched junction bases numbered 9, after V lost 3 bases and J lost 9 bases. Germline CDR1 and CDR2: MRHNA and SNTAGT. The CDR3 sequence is CASSEREGTISEQFF. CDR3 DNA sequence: TGTGCCAGCAGTGAGCGGGAGGGCACTATCAGTGAGCAGTTCTTC.

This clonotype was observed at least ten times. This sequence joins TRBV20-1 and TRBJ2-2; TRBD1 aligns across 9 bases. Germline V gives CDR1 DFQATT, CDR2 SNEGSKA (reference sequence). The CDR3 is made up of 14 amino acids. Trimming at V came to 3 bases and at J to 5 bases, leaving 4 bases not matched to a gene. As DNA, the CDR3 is TGCAGTGCTAGGCGGACAGGGGCGACCGGGGAGCTGTTTTTT. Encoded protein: CSARRTGATGELFF.

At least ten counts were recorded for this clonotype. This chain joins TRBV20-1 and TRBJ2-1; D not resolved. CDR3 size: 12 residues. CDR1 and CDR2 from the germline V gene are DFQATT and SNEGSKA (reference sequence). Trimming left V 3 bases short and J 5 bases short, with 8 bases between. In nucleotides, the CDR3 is TGCAGTGCTAGTGTTCCTAACAATGAGCAGTTCTTC. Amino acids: CSASVPNNEQFF.

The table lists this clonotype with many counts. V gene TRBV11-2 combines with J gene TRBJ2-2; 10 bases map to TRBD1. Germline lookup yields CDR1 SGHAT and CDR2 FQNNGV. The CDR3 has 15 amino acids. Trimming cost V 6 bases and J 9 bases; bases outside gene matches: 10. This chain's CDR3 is CASRYRDRGFRELFF. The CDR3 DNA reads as TGTGCCAGCAGATACCGGGACAGGGGTTTTCGGGAGCTGTTTTTT.

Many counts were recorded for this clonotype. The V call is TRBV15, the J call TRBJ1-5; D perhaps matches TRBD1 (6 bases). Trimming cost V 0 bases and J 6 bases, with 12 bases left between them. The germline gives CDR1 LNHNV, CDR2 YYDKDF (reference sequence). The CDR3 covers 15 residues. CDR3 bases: TGTGCCACCAGCAGAGATCCGGGGGGCTTTCAGCCCCAGCATTTT. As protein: CATSRDPGGFQPQHF.

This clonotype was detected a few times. CDR3 sequence (DNA): TGTGCCAGCAGCTGGGACATGGGGGAAAAACTGTTTTTT. This codes for CASSWDMGEKLFF. The chain has TRBV27 and TRBJ1-4; maybe TRBD1 (6 bases). The CDR3 consists of 13 residues. The germline V gene has CDR1 MNHEY and CDR2 SMNVEV (reference sequence). Deletions cut 6 bases from V and 8 bases from J, with 13 bases between.

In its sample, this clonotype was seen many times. CDR3 nucleotide sequence: TGTGCCAGCAGCTTAGTTCGGGCGGGGGGCATCTCCTACAATGAGCAGTTCTTC. Translation gives CASSLVRAGGISYNEQFF. The chain uses TRBV7-2 and TRBJ2-1; TRBD2 matches at 8 bases. The CDR3 contains 18 residues. Germline lookup yields CDR1 SGHTA and CDR2 FQGNSA. The trim removed 1 base at V and 0 bases at J, leaving 8 bases unmatched.

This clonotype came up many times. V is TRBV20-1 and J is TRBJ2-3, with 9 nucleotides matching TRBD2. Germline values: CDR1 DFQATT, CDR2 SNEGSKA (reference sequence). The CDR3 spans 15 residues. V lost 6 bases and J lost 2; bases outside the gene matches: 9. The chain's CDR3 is CSATDLAGYTDTQYF. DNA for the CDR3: TGCAGTGCCACAGATCTAGCGGGGTACACAGATACGCAGTATTTT.

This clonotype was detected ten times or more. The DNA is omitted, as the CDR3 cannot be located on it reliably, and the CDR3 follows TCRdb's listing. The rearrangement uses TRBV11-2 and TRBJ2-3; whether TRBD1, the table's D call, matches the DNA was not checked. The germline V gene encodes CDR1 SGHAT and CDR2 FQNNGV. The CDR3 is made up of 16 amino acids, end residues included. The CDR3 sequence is CASSLEGFGAGDTQYF.

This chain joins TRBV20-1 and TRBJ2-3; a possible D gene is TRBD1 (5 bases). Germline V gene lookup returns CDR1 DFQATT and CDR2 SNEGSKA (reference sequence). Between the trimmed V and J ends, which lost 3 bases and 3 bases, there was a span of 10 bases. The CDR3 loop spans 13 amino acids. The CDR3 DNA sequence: TGCAGTGCTAGGGTCAGGGTGACAGATACGCAGTATTTT. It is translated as CSARVRVTDTQYF.

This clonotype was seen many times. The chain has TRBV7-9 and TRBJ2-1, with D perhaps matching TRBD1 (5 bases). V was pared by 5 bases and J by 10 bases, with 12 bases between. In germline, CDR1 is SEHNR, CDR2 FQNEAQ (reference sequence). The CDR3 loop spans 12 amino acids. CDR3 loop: CASSDDKGEQFF. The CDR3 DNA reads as TGTGCCAGCAGCGATGATAAGGGGGAGCAGTTCTTC.

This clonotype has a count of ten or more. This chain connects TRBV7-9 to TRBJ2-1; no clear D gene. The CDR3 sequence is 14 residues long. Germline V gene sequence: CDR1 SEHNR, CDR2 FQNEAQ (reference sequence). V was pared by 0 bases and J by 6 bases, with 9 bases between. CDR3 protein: CASSLAAGRNEQFF. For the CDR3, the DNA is TGTGCCAGCAGCTTAGCGGCAGGCCGCAATGAGCAGTTCTTC.

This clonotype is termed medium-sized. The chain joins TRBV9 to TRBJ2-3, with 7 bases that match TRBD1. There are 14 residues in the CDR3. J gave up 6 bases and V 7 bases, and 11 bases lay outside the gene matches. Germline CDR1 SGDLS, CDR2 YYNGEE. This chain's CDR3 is CASGKQGSIDTQYF. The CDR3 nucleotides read TGTGCCAGCGGCAAACAGGGGTCTATTGATACGCAGTATTTT. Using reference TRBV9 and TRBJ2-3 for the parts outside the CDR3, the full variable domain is DSGVTQTPKHLITATGQRVTLRCSPRSGDLSVYWYQQSLDQGLQFLIQYYNGEERAKGNILERFSAQQFPDLHSELNLSSLELGDSALYFCASGKQGSIDTQYFGPGTRLTVL.